A single sample is the source of the 25 T cell receptor beta chains below, sequenced in a study of blood T cell repertoires in COVID-19. TCRdb's table, derived via immunoSEQ multiplex PCR, lists solely in-frame clones and lacks some. Altogether fewer than 350,000 clones are present, around four fifths being singletons, with the ten largest covering around 4.1%. Sequencing was performed on peripheral blood. These TCRs come from a woman between 45 and 60 years old with active or convalescent COVID-19.

This sequence joins TRBV7-9 and TRBJ1-2; D is possibly TRBD1 (5 bases). The V and J ends lost 2 bases and 4 bases respectively, with 8 bases between them. In germline, CDR1 is SEHNR, CDR2 FQNEAQ (reference sequence). This CDR3 comprises 13 residues. The CDR3 DNA reads as TGTGCCAGCAGCTTAACAGGCGGCTATGGCTACACCTTC. Translated, it gives CASSLTGGYGYTF.

V gene TRBV11-2 combines with J gene TRBJ1-3, with D uncertain. Germline CDR1 and CDR2: SGHAT and FQNNGV. Trimming took off 2 bases at V and 9 bases at J, with 11 bases between the two ends. This CDR3 is built from 13 residues. The CDR3 DNA reads as TGTGCCAGCAGCTTAACAGCGGTTGGCACCATATATTTT. It translates to CASSLTAVGTIYF.

The chain links TRBV10-3 to TRBJ1-6, with D unclear. CDR1 ENHRY and CDR2 SYGVKD come from the germline V gene. The CDR3 runs to 18 residues. The V end was cut by 4 bases, the J end by 0 bases, with 16 bases between. This CDR3 is CAISAGPKTSSYNSPLHF. DNA of the CDR3: TGTGCCATCAGTGCAGGTCCCAAAACCTCCTCCTATAATTCACCCCTCCACTTT.

This clone was detected only a few times. The DNA for the CDR3 is TGTGCCAGTAGTCTCCCCCCCGAGCAGTACTTC. Its translation: CASSLPPEQYF. The chain uses TRBV19 and TRBJ2-7; D remains ambiguous. V lost 5 bases to trimming and J lost 6 bases, with 8 bases between them. The CDR3 extends over 11 amino acids. Germline assignment: CDR1 LNHDA and CDR2 SQIVND (reference sequence).

This chain connects TRBV2 to TRBJ2-1; D is unresolved. V was trimmed by 6 bases and J by 1 base, leaving 13 bases between them. Germline CDR1 SNHLY, CDR2 FYNNEI. The CDR3 loop spans 15 amino acids. CDR3 in DNA: TGTGCCAGCAGCATCTCATGGAGTTCCTACAATGAGCAGTTCTTC. It codes for CASSISWSSYNEQFF. The full variable domain, rest sourced from reference TRBV2 and TRBJ2-1, is EPEVTQTPSHQVTQMGQEVILRCVPISNHLYFYWYRQILGQKVEFLVSFYNNEISEKSEIFDDQFSVERPDGSNFTLKIRSTKLEDSAMYFCASSISWSSYNEQFFGPGTRLTVL.

V usage is TRBV9 and J usage is TRBJ2-5; a weak D match, TRBD1 (6 bases). The CDR3 has 15 amino acids. Germline V lookup: CDR1 SGDLS, CDR2 YYNGEE. The V end lost 4 bases, the J end lost 3 bases, and 16 bases lay between the germline ends. The CDR3 here is CASSPLEGVEETQYF. In DNA, the CDR3 is TGTGCCAGCAGCCCCCTTGAGGGGGTGGAAGAGACCCAGTACTTC.

The J gene is TRBJ1-1, the V gene TRBV5-1; D possibly corresponds to TRBD1 (6 bases). Trimming stripped 0 bases from V and 5 bases from J, with 11 bases between. The V gene's germline CDR1 is SGHRS and CDR2 YFSETQ. CDR3 length equals 14 residues. The CDR3 sequence is CASSLVRGSTEAFF. CDR3 in DNA: TGCGCCAGCAGCTTGGTCAGGGGTTCTACTGAAGCTTTCTTT.

The rearrangement links TRBV6-2 or TRBV6-3 to TRBJ2-3; D possibly corresponds to TRBD2 (5 bases). The ends were cut back, 5 bases at V and 3 bases at J, with 18 bases in the middle. The CDR3 extends over 16 amino acids. The germline gives CDR1 MNHEY, CDR2 SVGEGT. The chain's CDR3 is CASSQDMEATTDTQYF. Written as DNA, the CDR3 is TGTGCCAGCAGTCAAGATATGGAGGCCACAACAGATACGCAGTATTTT.

The J gene is TRBJ1-5, the V gene TRBV24-1, with D possibly matching TRBD1 (6 bases). The CDR3 runs 16 residues. In germline, CDR1 is KGHDR, CDR2 SFDVKD. V dropped 2 bases and J dropped 5 bases, with 15 bases sitting between them. CDR3 protein: CATSDWSTGWDQPQHF. DNA for the CDR3: TGTGCCACCAGTGATTGGTCAACAGGGTGGGATCAGCCCCAGCATTTT.

In nucleotides, the CDR3 is TGTGCCAGCAGCCGACTGACTAGTAGCTCCTACAATGAGCAGTTCTTC. Encoded protein: CASSRLTSSSYNEQFF. The gene calls are TRBV14 and TRBJ2-1, with a weak D call TRBD2 (6 bases). The CDR3 totals 16 residues. The germline V gene has CDR1 SGHDN and CDR2 FVKESK. V was trimmed by 4 bases and J by 0 bases, leaving 13 bases between them.

V usage is TRBV7-9 and J usage is TRBJ1-1, with a weak D call TRBD1 (5 bases). The CDR3 runs to 14 residues. Trimming removed 1 base at V and 4 bases at J, with 10 bases between. The germline CDR1 and CDR2 sequences are SEHNR and FQNEAQ (reference sequence). CDR3 residues: CASSLVRGTTEAFF. The CDR3 coding sequence is TGTGCCAGCAGCTTAGTTCGGGGGACCACTGAAGCTTTCTTT.

The chain joins TRBV27 to TRBJ1-1; D possibly corresponds to TRBD1 (6 bases). CDR1 is MNHEY and CDR2 is SMNVEV in the germline V gene (reference sequence). Trimming shortened V by 8 bases and J by 1 base, and 17 bases separated the two germline ends. This CDR3 spans 15 amino acids. CDR3 nucleotides: TGTGCCAGCCTCCCTAGGGGACATACGAACACTGAAGCTTTCTTT. Its translation is CASLPRGHTNTEAFF.

The chain employs TRBV7-9 and TRBJ2-3; TRBD1 matches 10 bases. V dropped 8 bases and J dropped 1; count of bases not matched to a gene: 6. CDR1 and CDR2 from the germline V gene are SEHNR and FQNEAQ (reference sequence). CDR3 length: 15 residues. The CDR3 DNA reads TGTGCCAGCCTAAGAGACAGGGGGCGCACAGATACGCAGTATTTT. As protein: CASLRDRGRTDTQYF.

V and J are TRBV7-9 and TRBJ2-7; a weak D match, TRBD1 (7 bases). From germline, CDR1 is SEHNR and CDR2 FQNEAQ (reference sequence). This CDR3 has 14 residues. V lost 3 bases, J lost 1 base, and 10 bases lay in between. CDR3 sequence: CASSLTGTSYEQYF. CDR3 coding DNA: TGTGCCAGCAGCTTGACAGGGACTTCCTACGAGCAGTACTTC.

This clone was counted ten times or more. The chain couples TRBV10-3 to TRBJ1-1, with TRBD1 matching over 7 bases. Germline-derived CDR1 and CDR2 are ENHRY and SYGVKD. V lost 5 bases to trimming and J lost 1 base; unmatched junction nucleotides: 4. The CDR3 totals 14 residues. CDR3 DNA sequence: TGTGCCATCAGTAAGACAGGGAGGAACACTGAAGCTTTCTTT. It specifies CAISKTGRNTEAFF.

The V call is TRBV2, the J call TRBJ1-4; 7 bases line up with TRBD1. The CDR3 length is 15 residues. Trimming removed 7 bases from V and 3 bases from J; junction bases left unmatched: 8. CDR1 is SNHLY and CDR2 is FYNNEI in the germline V gene. The CDR3 nucleotides are TGTGCCAGCATGGATCTGGGACAGTCTAATGAAAAACTGTTTTTT. Translating gives CASMDLGQSNEKLFF. The variable domain in full, completed from reference TRBV2 and TRBJ1-4, reads EPEVTQTPSHQVTQMGQEVILRCVPISNHLYFYWYRQILGQKVEFLVSFYNNEISEKSEIFDDQFSVERPDGSNFTLKIRSTKLEDSAMYFCASMDLGQSNEKLFFGSGTQLSVL.

The rearrangement links TRBV5-1 to TRBJ1-3; perhaps TRBD1 as D (6 bases). CDR3 size: 16 residues. The germline CDR1 and CDR2 sequences are SGHRS and YFSETQ. V gave up 4 bases and J gave up 0 bases, with 14 bases separating them. CDR3 DNA: TGCGCCAGCAGCACGAGGGACACCCGCTCTGGAAACACCATATATTTT. It translates to CASSTRDTRSGNTIYF.

This clone was observed a single time. The J gene is TRBJ2-7, the V gene TRBV25-1, with 9 bases lining up with TRBD1. Trimming took 8 bases from V and 7 from J; bases not matched to a gene: 12. Germline-derived CDR1 and CDR2 are MGHDK and SYGVNS. The CDR3 is 14 amino acids. The CDR3 spells CASGSGTGMREQYF. CDR3 nucleotide sequence: TGTGCCAGCGGGTCCGGGACAGGGATGAGGGAGCAGTACTTC.

This clone was observed a single time. V usage is TRBV11-2 and J usage is TRBJ2-3, with 8 bases that match TRBD2. Trimming took 1 base from V and 1 from J; bases not matched to a gene: 1. Germline V gene lookup returns CDR1 SGHAT and CDR2 FQNNGV. This CDR3 has 15 residues. The CDR3 region has the DNA TGTGCCAGCAGCTTAGTACTAGCGGGCACAGATACGCAGTATTTT. Protein sequence: CASSLVLAGTDTQYF.

The chain combines TRBV5-1 with TRBJ1-1; TRBD1 might be the D (5 bases). The ends were cut back, 0 bases at V and 3 bases at J, with 12 bases in the middle. The germline V gene encodes CDR1 SGHRS and CDR2 YFSETQ. There are 15 residues in the CDR3. Here the CDR3 DNA reads TGCGCCAGCAGCTTGGCGGGGGGACGGGACACTGAAGCTTTCTTT. This translates into CASSLAGGRDTEAFF.

This chain connects TRBV9 to TRBJ2-2, with 10 nucleotides matching TRBD2. This CDR3 comprises 15 residues. The V gene end was trimmed by 0 bases and the J gene end by 8 bases; junction bases not matched to a gene: 4. Germline-derived CDR1 and CDR2 are SGDLS and YYNGEE. The CDR3 DNA reads TGTGCCAGCAGCGTAGGAGCGGGAGGGCCTGGGGAGCTGTTTTTT. Its protein is CASSVGAGGPGELFF.

This clone was counted a few times. The V gene is TRBV2, the J gene TRBJ2-7; the D gene is possibly TRBD2 (6 bases). The V gene's germline CDR1 is SNHLY and CDR2 FYNNEI. There are 13 residues in the CDR3. V lost 8 bases and J 0 bases, leaving 11 bases between the germline ends. The CDR3 DNA reads as TGTGCCAGCCAGCGCGGGGCCTCCTACGAGCAGTACTTC. Translation: CASQRGASYEQYF.

J is TRBJ2-5 and V is TRBV6-6; 8 bases map to TRBD1. Losses at the gene ends were 8 bases for V and 5 bases for J; bases not matched to a gene: 4. CDR1 and CDR2 from the germline V gene are MNHNY and SVGAGI (reference sequence). This CDR3 has 12 amino acids. The CDR3 region has the DNA TGTGCCAGCCGGGACAGGTTGGAGACCCAGTACTTC. The encoded protein is CASRDRLETQYF.

V and J are TRBV28 and TRBJ1-1; D might be TRBD1 (6 bases). The V gene lost 3 bases and the J gene lost 3 bases, with 8 bases spanning the gap. This CDR3 region has 13 residues. Germline V gene data show CDR1 as MDHEN and CDR2 as SYDVKM. The CDR3, as DNA: TGTGCCAGCAGTTTTAGGGGGTACACTGAAGCTTTCTTT. Translating it yields CASSFRGYTEAFF.

This clone was counted a single time. V and J are TRBV30 and TRBJ1-3; TRBD1 agrees at 7 bases. Germline loops: CDR1 GTSNPN, CDR2 SVGIG (reference sequence). The CDR3 loop spans 18 amino acids. The V and J ends lost 0 bases and 2 bases, in that order; junction bases with no gene match: 13. The CDR3 DNA reads TGTGCCTGGAGTGTGCGACAGGGTCTCCCTTTCGCTGGAAACACCATATATTTT. Encoded protein: CAWSVRQGLPFAGNTIYF.